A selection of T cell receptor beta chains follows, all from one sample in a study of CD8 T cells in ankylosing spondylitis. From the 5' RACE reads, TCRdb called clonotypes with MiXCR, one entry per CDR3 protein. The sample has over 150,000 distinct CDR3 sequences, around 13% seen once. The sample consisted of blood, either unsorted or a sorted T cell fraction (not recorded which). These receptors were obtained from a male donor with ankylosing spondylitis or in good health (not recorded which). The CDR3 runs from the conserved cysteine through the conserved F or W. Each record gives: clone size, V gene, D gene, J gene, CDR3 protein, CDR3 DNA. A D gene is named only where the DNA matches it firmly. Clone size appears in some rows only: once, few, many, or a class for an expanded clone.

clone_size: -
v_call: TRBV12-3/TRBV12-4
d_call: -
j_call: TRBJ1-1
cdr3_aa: CASSLTPGTNTEAFF
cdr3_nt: TGTGCCAGCAGTTTAACCCCTGGGACGAACACTGAAGCTTTCTTT

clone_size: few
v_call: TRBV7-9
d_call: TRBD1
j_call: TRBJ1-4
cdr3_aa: CASSLKGQGAEKLFF
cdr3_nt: TGTGCCAGCAGCTTGAAAGGACAGGGGGCTGAAAAACTGTTTTTT

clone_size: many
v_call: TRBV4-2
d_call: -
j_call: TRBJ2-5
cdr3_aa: CASSQRKAGVEETQYF
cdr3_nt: TGTGCCAGCAGCCAACGTAAGGCAGGGGTGGAAGAGACCCAGTACTTC

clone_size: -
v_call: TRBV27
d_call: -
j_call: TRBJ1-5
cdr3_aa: CASSLFWHNNQPQHF
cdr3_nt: TGTGCCAGCAGTTTGTTTTGGCATAACAATCAGCCCCAGCATTTT

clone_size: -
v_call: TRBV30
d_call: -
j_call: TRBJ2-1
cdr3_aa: CAWSVMVNEQFF
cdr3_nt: TGTGCCTGGAGTGTCATGGTCAATGAGCAGTTCTTC

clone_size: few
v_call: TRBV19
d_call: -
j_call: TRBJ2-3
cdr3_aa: CASSGTGLRTDTQYF
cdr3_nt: TGTGCCAGTAGTGGGACTGGCCTACGCACAGATACGCAGTATTTT

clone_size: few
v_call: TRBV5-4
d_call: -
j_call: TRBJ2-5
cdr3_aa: CASSSWDFNQETQYF
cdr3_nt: TGTGCCAGCAGCTCCTGGGACTTTAATCAAGAGACCCAGTACTTC

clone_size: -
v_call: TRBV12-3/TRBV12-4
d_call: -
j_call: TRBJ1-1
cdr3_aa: CASSSDGGLFGMNTEAFF
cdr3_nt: TGTGCCAGCAGCTCTGATGGGGGGCTTTTTGGTATGAACACTGAAGCTTTCTTT

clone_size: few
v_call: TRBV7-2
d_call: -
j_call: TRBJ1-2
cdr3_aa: CASSLWGEGYTF
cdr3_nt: TGTGCCAGCAGCTTATGGGGGGAGGGCTACACCTTC

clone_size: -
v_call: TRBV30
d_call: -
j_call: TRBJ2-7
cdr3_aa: CAWSVPGEQYF
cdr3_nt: TGTGCCTGGAGTGTACCAGGTGAGCAGTACTTC

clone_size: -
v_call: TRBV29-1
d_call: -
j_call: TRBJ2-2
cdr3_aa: CSVEEGLPTGELFF
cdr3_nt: TGCAGCGTTGAAGAGGGCCTTCCCACCGGGGAGCTGTTTTTT

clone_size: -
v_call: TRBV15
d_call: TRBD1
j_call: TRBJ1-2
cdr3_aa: CATSTRDRIFYGYTF
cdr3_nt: TGTGCCACCAGCACCCGGGACAGAATATTCTATGGCTACACCTTC

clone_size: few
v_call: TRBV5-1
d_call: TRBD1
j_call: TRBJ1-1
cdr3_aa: CASTEYYRGFTEAFF
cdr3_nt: TGCGCCAGCACCGAGTATTACAGGGGATTTACTGAAGCTTTCTTT

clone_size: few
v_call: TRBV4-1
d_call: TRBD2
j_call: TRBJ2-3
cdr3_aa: CASSSGGTDTQYF
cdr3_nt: TGCGCCAGCAGCAGCGGGGGCACAGATACGCAGTATTTT

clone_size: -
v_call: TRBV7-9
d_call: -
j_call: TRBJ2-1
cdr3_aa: CASSGTSDEQFF
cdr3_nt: TGTGCCAGCAGCGGGACCTCCGATGAGCAGTTCTTC

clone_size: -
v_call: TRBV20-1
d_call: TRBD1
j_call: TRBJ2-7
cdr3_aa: CSASRTGEGYEQYF
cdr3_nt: TGCAGTGCTAGCCGTACAGGGGAAGGATACGAGCAGTACTTC

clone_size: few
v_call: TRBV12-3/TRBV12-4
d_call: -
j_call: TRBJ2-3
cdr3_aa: CASRIGADTQYF
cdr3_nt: TGTGCCAGCAGGATAGGGGCAGATACGCAGTATTTT

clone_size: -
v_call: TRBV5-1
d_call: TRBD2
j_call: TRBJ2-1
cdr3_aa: CASRAASGGPHEQFF
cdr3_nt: TGCGCCAGCAGGGCCGCTAGCGGGGGGCCACATGAGCAGTTCTTC

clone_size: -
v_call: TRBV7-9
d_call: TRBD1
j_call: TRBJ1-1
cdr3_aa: CASSLGQGQNTEAFF
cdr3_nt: TGTGCCAGCAGCCTCGGACAGGGGCAGAACACTGAAGCTTTCTTT

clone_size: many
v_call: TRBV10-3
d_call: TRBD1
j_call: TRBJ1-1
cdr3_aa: CAISGQTGITEAFF
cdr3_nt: TGTGCCATCAGTGGCCAGACAGGGATCACTGAAGCTTTCTTT

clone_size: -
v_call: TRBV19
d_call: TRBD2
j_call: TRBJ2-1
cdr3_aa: CASSIGLGLAGAEQFF
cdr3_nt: TGTGCCAGTAGTATAGGCCTGGGACTAGCGGGTGCTGAGCAGTTCTTC

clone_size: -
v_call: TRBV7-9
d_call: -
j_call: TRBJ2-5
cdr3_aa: CASSSASQETQYF
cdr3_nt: TGTGCCAGCAGTTCGGCATCTCAAGAGACCCAGTACTTC

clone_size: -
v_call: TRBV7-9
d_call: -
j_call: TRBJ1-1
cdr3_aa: CATREDEAFF
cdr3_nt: TGTGCCACCCGGGAGGATGAAGCTTTCTTT

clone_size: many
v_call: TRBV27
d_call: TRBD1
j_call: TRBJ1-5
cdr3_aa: CASSFGQGNQPQHF
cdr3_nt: TGTGCCAGCAGTTTCGGACAGGGCAATCAGCCCCAGCATTTT

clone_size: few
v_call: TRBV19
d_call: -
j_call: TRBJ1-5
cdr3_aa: CASSIDGGNQPQHF
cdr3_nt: TGTGCCAGTAGTATAGATGGAGGGAATCAGCCCCAGCATTTT

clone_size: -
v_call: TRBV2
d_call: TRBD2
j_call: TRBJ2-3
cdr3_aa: CTSSLGTSGRVGTDTQYF
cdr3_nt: TGTACCAGCAGTTTAGGGACTAGCGGGAGGGTCGGCACAGATACGCAGTATTTT

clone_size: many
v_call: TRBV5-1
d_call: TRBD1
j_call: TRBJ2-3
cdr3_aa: CASSIGQGTDTQYF
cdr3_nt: TGCGCCAGCAGCATTGGACAGGGCACAGATACGCAGTATTTT

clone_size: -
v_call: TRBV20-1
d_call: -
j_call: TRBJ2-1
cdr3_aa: CSASGPDSTPFNEQFF
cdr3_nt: TGCAGTGCTAGTGGTCCCGACAGTACGCCTTTCAATGAGCAGTTCTTC

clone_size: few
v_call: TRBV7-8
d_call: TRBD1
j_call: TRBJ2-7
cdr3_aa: CASSWSVGQGQQYF
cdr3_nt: TGTGCCAGCAGCTGGTCGGTAGGACAGGGTCAGCAGTACTTC

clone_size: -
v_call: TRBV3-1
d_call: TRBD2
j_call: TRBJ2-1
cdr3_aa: CASSQDSGGEKDEQFF
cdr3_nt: TGTGCCAGCAGCCAAGATAGCGGGGGGGAGAAGGATGAGCAGTTCTTC

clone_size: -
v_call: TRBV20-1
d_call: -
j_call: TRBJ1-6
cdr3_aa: CSARDGGYRNSPLHF
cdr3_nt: TGCAGTGCTAGAGATGGCGGCTATCGGAATTCACCCCTCCACTTT

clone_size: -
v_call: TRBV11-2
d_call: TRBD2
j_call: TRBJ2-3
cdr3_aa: CASSGSGGPDTQYF
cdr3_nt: TGTGCCAGCAGCGGCTCGGGGGGGCCAGATACGCAGTATTTT

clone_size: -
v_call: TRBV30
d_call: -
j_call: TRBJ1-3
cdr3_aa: CAWSVGVRGNTIYF
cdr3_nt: TGTGCCTGGAGTGTTGGTGTCAGGGGAAACACCATATATTTT

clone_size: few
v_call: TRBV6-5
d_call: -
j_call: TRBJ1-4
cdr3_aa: CASSYQQGRGEKLFF
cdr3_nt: TGTGCCAGCAGTTACCAGCAGGGAAGAGGGGAAAAACTGTTTTTT

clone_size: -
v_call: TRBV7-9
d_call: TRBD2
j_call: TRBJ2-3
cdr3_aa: CASSLGSGGVTDTQYF
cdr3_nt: TGTGCCAGCAGCTTAGGTAGCGGGGGGGTCACAGATACGCAGTATTTT

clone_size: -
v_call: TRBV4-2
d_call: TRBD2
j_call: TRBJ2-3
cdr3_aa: CASSQEGWASGGAEVDTQYF
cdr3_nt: TGTGCCAGCAGCCAAGAAGGTTGGGCTAGCGGGGGGGCAGAAGTAGATACGCAGTATTTT

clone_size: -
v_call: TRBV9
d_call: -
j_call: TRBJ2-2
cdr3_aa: CASSVVGAGELFF
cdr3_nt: TGTGCCAGCAGCGTAGTGGGGGCCGGGGAGCTGTTTTTT

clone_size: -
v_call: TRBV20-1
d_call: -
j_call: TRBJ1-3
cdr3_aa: CSARQGLNLPHTIYF
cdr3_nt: TGCAGTGCTAGACAGGGGTTGAACCTCCCTCACACCATATATTTT

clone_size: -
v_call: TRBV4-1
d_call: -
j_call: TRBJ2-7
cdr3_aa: CASSQDLAVSSYEKYF
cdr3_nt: TGCGCCAGCAGCCAAGATCTAGCCGTTAGCTCCTACGAGAAGTACTTC

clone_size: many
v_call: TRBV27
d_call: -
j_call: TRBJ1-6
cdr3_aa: CASSRVIQSPLHF
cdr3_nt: TGTGCCAGCAGTAGGGTAATACAGTCACCCCTCCACTTT

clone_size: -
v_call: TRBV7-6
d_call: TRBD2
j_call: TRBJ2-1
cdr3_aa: CASSFASGDNEQFF
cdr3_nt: TGTGCCAGCAGCTTTGCTAGCGGGGACAATGAGCAGTTCTTC

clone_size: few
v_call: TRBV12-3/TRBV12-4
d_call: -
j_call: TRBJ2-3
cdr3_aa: CASSFSGAGDTQYF
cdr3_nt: TGTGCCAGCAGTTTTTCGGGTGCGGGGGATACGCAGTATTTT

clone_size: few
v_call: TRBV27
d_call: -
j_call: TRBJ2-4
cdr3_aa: CASSFIVGGFSKNIQYF
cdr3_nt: TGTGCCAGCAGTTTTATCGTGGGGGGATTTTCCAAAAACATTCAGTACTTC

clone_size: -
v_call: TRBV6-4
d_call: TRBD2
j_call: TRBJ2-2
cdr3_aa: CASSSGRDTGELFF
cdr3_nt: TGTGCCAGCAGTAGCGGGAGGGACACCGGGGAGCTGTTTTTT

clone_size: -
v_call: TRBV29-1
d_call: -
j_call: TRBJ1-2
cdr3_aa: CSVEAPQYEGYTF
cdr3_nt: TGCAGCGTTGAGGCCCCCCAGTATGAGGGCTACACCTTC

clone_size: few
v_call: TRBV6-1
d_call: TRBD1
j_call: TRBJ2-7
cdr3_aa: CASRHHTGGNPYEQYF
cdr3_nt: TGTGCCAGCAGACACCACACAGGGGGCAACCCCTACGAGCAGTACTTC

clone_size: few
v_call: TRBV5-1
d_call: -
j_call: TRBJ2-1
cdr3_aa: CASGESDYLKGLWFF
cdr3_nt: TGCGCCAGCGGGGAGTCGGACTACCTTAAAGGTCTCTGGTTCTTC

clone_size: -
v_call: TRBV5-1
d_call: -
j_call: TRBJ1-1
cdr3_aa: CASTLGQADTEAFF
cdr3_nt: TGCGCCAGCACACTAGGACAAGCCGACACTGAAGCTTTCTTT

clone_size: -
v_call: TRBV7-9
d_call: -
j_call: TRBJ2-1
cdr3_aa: CASSPEGAGRYNEQFF
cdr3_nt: TGTGCCAGCAGCCCCGAGGGGGCGGGGCGCTACAATGAGCAGTTCTTC

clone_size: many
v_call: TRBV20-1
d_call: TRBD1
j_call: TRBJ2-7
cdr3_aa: CSATTGTEIYEQYF
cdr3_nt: TGCAGTGCTACTACCGGGACAGAGATTTACGAGCAGTACTTC

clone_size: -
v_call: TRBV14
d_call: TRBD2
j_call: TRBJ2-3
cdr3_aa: CASSLTGTSGDTQYF
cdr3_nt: TGTGCCAGCAGCCTAACCGGGACTAGCGGGGATACGCAGTATTTT

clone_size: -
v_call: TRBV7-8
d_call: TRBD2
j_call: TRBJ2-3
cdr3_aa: CASSPYVAGEGTDTQYF
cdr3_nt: TGTGCCAGCAGCCCATATGTGGCGGGGGAGGGCACAGATACGCAGTATTTT

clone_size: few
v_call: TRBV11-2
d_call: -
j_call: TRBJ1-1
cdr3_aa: CASSTPPGTEAFF
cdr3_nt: TGTGCCAGCAGCACTCCTCCCGGGACAGAAGCTTTCTTT

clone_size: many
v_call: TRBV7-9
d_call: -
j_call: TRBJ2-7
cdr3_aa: CASSLAPFYEQYF
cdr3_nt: TGTGCCAGCAGCTTAGCCCCGTTCTACGAGCAGTACTTC

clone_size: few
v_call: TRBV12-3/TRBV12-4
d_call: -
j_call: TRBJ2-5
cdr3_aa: CASSTATQETQYF
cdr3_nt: TGTGCCAGCAGCACAGCGACCCAAGAGACCCAGTACTTC

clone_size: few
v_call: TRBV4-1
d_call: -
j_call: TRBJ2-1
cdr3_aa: CASSPSPRGSADEQFF
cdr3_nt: TGCGCCAGCAGCCCTAGCCCACGCGGGTCCGCGGATGAGCAGTTCTTC

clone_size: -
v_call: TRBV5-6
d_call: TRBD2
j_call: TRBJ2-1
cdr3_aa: CASSRSGGLLYNEQFF
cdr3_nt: TGTGCCAGCAGCCGGAGTGGGGGACTACTATACAATGAGCAGTTCTTC

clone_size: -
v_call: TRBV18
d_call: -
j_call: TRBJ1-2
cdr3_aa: CASSPAPDTGGDGYTF
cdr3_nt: TGTGCCAGCTCACCAGCCCCGGACACCGGAGGCGATGGCTACACCTTC

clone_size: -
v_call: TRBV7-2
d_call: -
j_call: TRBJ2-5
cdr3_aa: CASSLTLTRQTQYF
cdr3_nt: TGTGCCAGCAGCCTTACTTTAACCCGCCAGACCCAGTACTTC